These 25 T cell receptor beta chains were all obtained from the same sample, sequenced in a study of neoadjuvant anti-PD-1 for oral cavity cancer. Clones were read by immunoSEQ multiplex PCR, and TCRdb kept only the in-frame ones, dropping some. The table includes just over 14,000 clones, around 70% detected once. Sequences were derived from PBMCs, sampled before nivolumab (anti-PD-1) treatment. Receptor source: a person between 40 and 79 years old with oral cavity squamous cell carcinoma.

The rearrangement links TRBV14 to TRBJ2-7; D is tentatively TRBD1 or TRBD2 (5 bases each). V lost 7 bases to trimming and J lost 2 bases, with 15 bases between them. CDR3 length: 14 amino acids. CDR1 is SGHDN and CDR2 is FVKESK in the germline V gene. The DNA of the CDR3 is TGTGCCAGCAAGTGCCGGGACGCAGCCTACGAGCAGTACTTC. This translates into CASKCRDAAYEQYF.

The V and J genes are TRBV9 and TRBJ1-4, with no clear D. Germline-derived CDR1 and CDR2 are SGDLS and YYNGEE. The CDR3 covers 15 residues. V was pared by 0 bases and J by 0 bases, with 6 bases between. Here the CDR3 reads CASSVGVATNEKLFF. The CDR3 DNA reads TGTGCCAGCAGCGTAGGGGTTGCAACTAATGAAAAACTGTTTTTT.

The chain recombines TRBV7-3 with TRBJ2-5; 7 positions match TRBD2. V lost 5 bases and J lost 7; bases outside the gene matches: 10. The CDR3 spans 14 residues. Germline V lookup: CDR1 SGHTA, CDR2 FQGTGA. The CDR3 DNA reads TGTGCCAGCAGCCATGGGACCCAGCGGGGGACCCAGTACTTC. This codes for CASSHGTQRGTQYF.

The chain couples TRBV5-6 to TRBJ2-3; 9 bases are shared with TRBD1. CDR3 length equals 16 residues. The V segment lost 0 bases and the J segment 3 bases; nucleotides outside the gene matches: 5. The germline gives CDR1 SGHDT, CDR2 YYEEEE. As DNA, the CDR3 is TGTGCCAGCAGCTTGGACAGTGGGACAGGGACAGATACGCAGTATTTT. As protein: CASSLDSGTGTDTQYF.

CDR3 in DNA: TGTGCCAGCAGTGAATTGAAGGGGAGCTCTGGGGCCAACGTCCTGACTTTC. Its protein product is CASSELKGSSGANVLTF. The chain employs TRBV6-1 and TRBJ2-6; D might be TRBD1 or TRBD2, each matching 5 bases. This CDR3 has 17 amino acids. Germline values: CDR1 MNHNS, CDR2 SASEGT. V was shortened by 2 bases and J by 0 bases, with 11 bases between the two germline ends.

This chain links TRBV5-5 with TRBJ2-7, with 12 bases fitting TRBD2. The V segment lost 1 base and the J segment 7 bases; nucleotides outside the gene matches: 15. Germline V CDR1 and CDR2: SGHKS, YYEKEE (reference sequence). The CDR3 is 18 amino acids. The CDR3 here is CASSLRGSVTSGSGEQYF. CDR3 DNA sequence: TGTGCCAGCAGCTTGCGGGGGTCAGTGACTAGCGGGAGTGGTGAGCAGTACTTC.

The chain carries TRBV19 and TRBJ1-4; no clear D gene. V was pared by 1 base and J by 3 bases, with 6 bases between. Germline V gene sequence: CDR1 LNHDA, CDR2 SQIVND (reference sequence). This CDR3 spans 14 amino acids. CDR3 coding DNA: TGTGCCAGTAGTATAGCCGGGGCTAATGAAAAACTGTTTTTT. Protein sequence: CASSIAGANEKLFF.

The rearrangement links TRBV29-1 to TRBJ2-7; no clear D gene. V was clipped by 4 bases and J by 2 bases, with 6 bases between them. The CDR3 totals 11 residues. CDR1 is SQVTM, CDR2 ANQGSEA, per germline. Here the CDR3 DNA reads TGCAGCGTTGTTGCAACCTACGAGCAGTACTTC. This sequence encodes CSVVATYEQYF.

This CDR3 is CASSYSRTSGTGEQFF. As DNA, the CDR3 is TGTGCCAGCAGTTACTCGAGGACTAGCGGTACAGGGGAGCAGTTCTTC. This chain links TRBV6-6 with TRBJ2-1, with TRBD2 matching 10 bases. The CDR3 sequence is 16 residues long. The germline gives CDR1 MNHNY, CDR2 SVGAGI (reference sequence). With V trimmed by 0 bases and J by 10 bases, 9 bases remained unmatched.

CDR3 DNA sequence: TGTGCCAGCAGTTTCAACCGGGGCATGGGTGAGCAGTACTTC. Translated, it gives CASSFNRGMGEQYF. The J gene is TRBJ2-7, the V gene TRBV27; D tentatively reads TRBD1 or TRBD2 (5 bases each). The CDR3 runs 14 residues. The ends were cut back, 3 bases at V and 7 bases at J, with 16 bases in the middle. Germline CDR1 and CDR2: MNHEY and SMNVEV (reference sequence).

The chain joins TRBV6-1 to TRBJ2-6; no clear D gene. V shed 4 bases and J shed 0 bases, with 7 bases lying between them. CDR1 is MNHNS and CDR2 is SASEGT in the germline V gene. There are 15 residues in the CDR3. The CDR3 spells CASSGTSSGANVLTF. In nucleotides, the CDR3 is TGTGCCAGCAGTGGGACCAGCTCTGGGGCCAACGTCCTGACTTTC.

The gene calls are TRBV29-1 and TRBJ1-1; 7 bases agree with TRBD1. The V and J ends lost 7 bases and 0 bases, in that order; junction bases with no gene match: 5. The CDR3 is 13 amino acids. Germline V gives CDR1 SQVTM, CDR2 ANQGSEA. The CDR3: CSASGQLNTEAFF. The CDR3 nucleotides read TGCAGCGCTTCGGGACAGTTGAACACTGAAGCTTTCTTT. Looking up the rest from reference TRBV29-1 and TRBJ1-1 gives the full variable domain: SAVISQKPSRDICQRGTSLTIQCQVDSQVTMMFWYRQQPGQSLTLIATANQGSEATYESGFVIDKFPISRPNLTFSTLTVSNMSPEDSSIYLCSASGQLNTEAFFGQGTRLTVV.

This clone turned up a few times. The V and J genes are TRBV5-6 and TRBJ1-2, with D possibly being TRBD1 (5 bases). With 2 bases removed from V and 6 bases from J, the gap between germline ends came to 17 bases. CDR1 and CDR2 (germline): SGHDT, YYEEEE. CDR3 length: 15 residues. CDR3 in DNA: TGTGCCAGCAGCTTTGGTCAGGGAGGGAAAGATGGCTACACCTTC. Translated, it gives CASSFGQGGKDGYTF.

This clone showed up just a few times. This chain joins TRBV5-6 and TRBJ2-5, with D perhaps TRBD1 or TRBD2 (5 bases each). CDR3 size: 14 residues. Germline V gene lookup returns CDR1 SGHDT and CDR2 YYEEEE. The germline V and J ends were trimmed by 0 bases and 7 bases, with 13 bases remaining between them. The CDR3 spells CASSLAGTHGTQYF. CDR3 nucleotides: TGTGCCAGCAGCTTGGCCGGGACCCACGGGACCCAGTACTTC. Complete variable domain (other parts from reference TRBV5-6 and TRBJ2-5): DAGVTQSPTHLIKTRGQQVTLRCSPKSGHDTVSWYQQALGQGPQFIFQYYEEEERQRGNFPDRFSGHQFPNYSSELNVNALLLGDSALYLCASSLAGTHGTQYFGPGTRLLVL.

DNA for the CDR3: TGCAGCGTTATAGGGCCCCTCGGAGGGTCCTACAATGAGCAGTTCTTC. Encoded protein: CSVIGPLGGSYNEQFF. The chain uses TRBV29-1 and TRBJ2-1; tentative D call: TRBD2 (6 bases). V shed 5 bases and J shed 1 base, with 18 bases lying between them. CDR1 SQVTM and CDR2 ANQGSEA come from the germline V gene. This CDR3 region has 16 residues.

The CDR3 protein is CASSSWGSAAEQYF. In nucleotides, the CDR3 is TGCGCCAGCAGCTCTTGGGGTAGCGCGGCCGAGCAGTACTTC. J is TRBJ2-7 and V is TRBV5-1; tentatively, D is TRBD2 (5 bases). V was pared by 3 bases and J by 6 bases, with 16 bases between. Germline-derived CDR1 and CDR2 are SGHRS and YFSETQ. This CDR3 is 14 amino acids long.

The rearrangement links TRBV5-4 to TRBJ2-2; a weak D match, TRBD1 (5 bases). Trimming left V 5 bases short and J 5 bases short, with 10 bases between. Germline V gene sequence: CDR1 SGHNT, CDR2 YYREEE (reference sequence). This CDR3 is built from 13 residues. The chain's CDR3 is CASSVGVTGELFF. For the CDR3, the DNA is TGTGCCAGCAGTGTAGGGGTAACCGGGGAGCTGTTTTTT.

The CDR3 sequence is CASSPSRVGSNTDTQYF. The CDR3 DNA is TGTGCCAGCAGCCCCTCGCGGGTGGGGTCAAACACAGATACGCAGTATTTT. The V gene is TRBV7-3, the J gene TRBJ2-3, with D possibly matching TRBD2 (5 bases). This CDR3 spans 17 amino acids. In germline, CDR1 is SGHTA, CDR2 FQGTGA. V was trimmed by 5 bases and J by 2 bases, leaving 20 bases between them.

The chain links TRBV5-1 to TRBJ2-7; D is ambiguous. The CDR3 is 15 amino acids. The germline V gene encodes CDR1 SGHRS and CDR2 YFSETQ. With 0 bases removed from V and 0 bases from J, the gap between germline ends came to 10 bases. The CDR3 loop is CASSLVAGSSYEQYF. CDR3 nucleotides: TGCGCCAGCAGCTTGGTGGCTGGAAGCTCCTACGAGCAGTACTTC. Using reference TRBV5-1 and TRBJ2-7 for the parts outside the CDR3, the full variable domain is KAGVTQTPRYLIKTRGQQVTLSCSPISGHRSVSWYQQTPGQGLQFLFEYFSETQRNKGNFPGRFSGRQFSNSRSEMNVSTLELGDSALYLCASSLVAGSSYEQYFGPGTRLTVT.

The chain uses TRBV5-4 and TRBJ1-1; D unclear. This CDR3 is 15 amino acids long. CDR1 is SGHNT, CDR2 YYREEE, per germline (reference sequence). V lost 1 base, J lost 2 bases, and 12 bases lay in between. CDR3: CASSLIDRRNTEAFF. The CDR3 region has the DNA TGTGCCAGCAGCTTGATAGACCGGAGAAACACTGAAGCTTTCTTT.

This chain connects TRBV30 to TRBJ2-5; D unclear. The V gene lost 5 bases and the J gene lost 3 bases, with 4 bases spanning the gap. Germline CDR1 GTSNPN, CDR2 SVGIG (reference sequence). The CDR3 runs to 10 residues. The CDR3 protein is CAWEEETQYF. CDR3 DNA sequence: TGTGCCTGGGAGGAAGAGACCCAGTACTTC.

The gene calls are TRBV19 and TRBJ2-7; D may be TRBD1 or TRBD2 (5 bases each). In germline, CDR1 is LNHDA, CDR2 SQIVND (reference sequence). V lost 4 bases and J 7 bases, leaving 20 bases between the germline ends. CDR3 size: 15 residues. In DNA, the CDR3 is TGTGCCAGTAGTAAACCGGGACGACTTTCGGGGGAGCAGTACTTC. Translated, it gives CASSKPGRLSGEQYF.

This rearrangement joins TRBV27 to TRBJ2-1, with D possibly TRBD1 on 5 matching bases. The CDR3 extends over 19 amino acids. Trimming shortened V by 6 bases and J by 2 bases, and 26 bases separated the two germline ends. The germline V gene has CDR1 MNHEY and CDR2 SMNVEV (reference sequence). CDR3 sequence: CASSKGGAGKFGTYNEQFF. CDR3 bases: TGTGCCAGCAGCAAAGGTGGGGCAGGGAAGTTTGGGACCTACAATGAGCAGTTCTTC.

This clone showed up just once. The V call is TRBV27, the J call TRBJ2-7; the match to TRBD1 covers 8 bases. Germline V gene data show CDR1 as MNHEY and CDR2 as SMNVEV (reference sequence). The CDR3 is 13 residues long. The V and J ends lost 5 bases and 1 base, in that order; junction bases with no gene match: 1. The CDR3 protein is CASSRTGSYEQYF. The DNA for the CDR3 is TGTGCCAGCAGTCGGACAGGGTCCTACGAGCAGTACTTC.

V usage is TRBV25-1 and J usage is TRBJ1-1; perhaps TRBD1 as D (5 bases). The CDR3 extends over 16 amino acids. Germline V CDR1 and CDR2: MGHDK, SYGVNS. Trimming took off 0 bases at V and 0 bases at J, with 11 bases between the two ends. The CDR3 DNA sequence: TGTGCCAGCAGTGAATATGACAGCTTAATGAACACTGAAGCTTTCTTT. Translation: CASSEYDSLMNTEAFF.